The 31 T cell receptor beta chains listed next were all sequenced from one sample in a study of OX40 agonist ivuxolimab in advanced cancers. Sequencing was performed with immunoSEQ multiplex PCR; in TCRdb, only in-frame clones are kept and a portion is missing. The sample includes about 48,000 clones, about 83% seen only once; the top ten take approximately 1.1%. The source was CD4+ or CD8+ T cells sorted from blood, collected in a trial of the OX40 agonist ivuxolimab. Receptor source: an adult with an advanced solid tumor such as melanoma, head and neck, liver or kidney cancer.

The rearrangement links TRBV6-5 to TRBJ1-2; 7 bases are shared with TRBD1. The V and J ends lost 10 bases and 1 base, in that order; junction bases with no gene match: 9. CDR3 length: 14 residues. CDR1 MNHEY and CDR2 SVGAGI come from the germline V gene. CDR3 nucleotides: TGTGCCATCCGCAGACAGGGCAATAACTATGGCTACACCTTC. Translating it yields CAIRRQGNNYGYTF.

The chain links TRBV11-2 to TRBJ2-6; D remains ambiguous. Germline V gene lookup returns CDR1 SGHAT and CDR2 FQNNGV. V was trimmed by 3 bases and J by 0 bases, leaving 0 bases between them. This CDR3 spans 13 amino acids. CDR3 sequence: CASSFSGANVLTF. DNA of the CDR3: TGTGCCAGCAGCTTCTCTGGGGCCAACGTCCTGACTTTC.

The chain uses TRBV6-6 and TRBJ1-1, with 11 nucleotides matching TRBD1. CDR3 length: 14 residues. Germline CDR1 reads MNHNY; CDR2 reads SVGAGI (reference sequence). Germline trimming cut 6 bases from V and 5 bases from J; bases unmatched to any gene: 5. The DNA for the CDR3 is TGTGCCAGCAGCCTGGACAGGGGGCTGACTGAAGCTTTCTTT. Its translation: CASSLDRGLTEAFF.

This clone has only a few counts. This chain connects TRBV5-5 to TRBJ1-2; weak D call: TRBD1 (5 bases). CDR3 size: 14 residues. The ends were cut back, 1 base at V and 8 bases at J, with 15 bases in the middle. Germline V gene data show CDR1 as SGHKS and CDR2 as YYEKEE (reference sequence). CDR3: CASSLSAGARGYTF. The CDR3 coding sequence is TGTGCCAGCAGCTTGTCCGCCGGGGCTAGAGGCTACACCTTC.

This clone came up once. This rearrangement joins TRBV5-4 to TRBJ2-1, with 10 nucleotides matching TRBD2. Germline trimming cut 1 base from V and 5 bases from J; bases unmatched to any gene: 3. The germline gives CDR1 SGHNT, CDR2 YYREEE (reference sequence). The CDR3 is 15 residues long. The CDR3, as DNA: TGTGCCAGCAGCTTGACTAGCGGGGCCCACAATGAGCAGTTCTTC. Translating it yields CASSLTSGAHNEQFF. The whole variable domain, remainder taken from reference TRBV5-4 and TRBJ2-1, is ETGVTQSPTHLIKTRGQQVTLRCSSQSGHNTVSWYQQALGQGPQFIFQYYREEENGRGNFPPRFSGLQFPNYSSELNVNALELDDSALYLCASSLTSGAHNEQFFGPGTRLTVL.

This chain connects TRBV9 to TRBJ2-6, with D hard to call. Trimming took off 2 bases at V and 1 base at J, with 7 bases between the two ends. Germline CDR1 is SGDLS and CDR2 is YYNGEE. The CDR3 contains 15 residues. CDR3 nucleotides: TGTGCCAGCAGCGTCAGGTCTTCTGGGGCCAACGTCCTGACTTTC. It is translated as CASSVRSSGANVLTF.

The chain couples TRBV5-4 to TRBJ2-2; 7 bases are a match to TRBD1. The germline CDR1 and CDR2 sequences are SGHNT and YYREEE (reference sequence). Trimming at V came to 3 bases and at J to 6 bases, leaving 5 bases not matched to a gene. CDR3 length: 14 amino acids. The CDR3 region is CASSSLQGSGELFF. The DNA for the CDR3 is TGTGCCAGCAGCTCCCTACAGGGGTCCGGGGAGCTGTTTTTT.

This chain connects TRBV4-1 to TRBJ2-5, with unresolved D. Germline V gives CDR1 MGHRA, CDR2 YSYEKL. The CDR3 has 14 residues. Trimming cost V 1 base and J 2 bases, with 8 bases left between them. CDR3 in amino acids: CASSQVRRQETQYF. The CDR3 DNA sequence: TGCGCCAGCAGCCAAGTGAGACGACAAGAGACCCAGTACTTC.

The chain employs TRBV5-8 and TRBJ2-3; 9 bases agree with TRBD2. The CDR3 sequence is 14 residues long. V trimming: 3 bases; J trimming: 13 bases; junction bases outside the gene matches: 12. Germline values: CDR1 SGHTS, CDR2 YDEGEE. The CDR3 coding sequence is TGTGCCAGCAGCTACCAGGGACTAGCCCCCAGGGAGTATTTT. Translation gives CASSYQGLAPREYF. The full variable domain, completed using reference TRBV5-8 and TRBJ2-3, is EAGVTQSPTHLIKTRGQQATLRCSPISGHTSVYWYQQALGLGLQFLLWYDEGEERNRGNFPPRFSGRQFPNYSSELNVNALELEDSALYLCASSYQGLAPREYFGPGTRLTVL.

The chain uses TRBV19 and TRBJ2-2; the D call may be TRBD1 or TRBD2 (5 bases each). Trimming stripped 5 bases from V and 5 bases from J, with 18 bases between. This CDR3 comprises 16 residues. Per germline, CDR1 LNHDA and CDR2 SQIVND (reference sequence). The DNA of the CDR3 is TGTGCCAGTAGTCCAGGAGCAGGGACGAGGACCGGGGAGCTGTTTTTT. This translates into CASSPGAGTRTGELFF.

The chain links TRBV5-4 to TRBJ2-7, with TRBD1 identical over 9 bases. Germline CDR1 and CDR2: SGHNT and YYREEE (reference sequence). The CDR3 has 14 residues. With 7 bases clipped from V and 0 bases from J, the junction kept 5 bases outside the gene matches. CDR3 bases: TGTGCCAGCTCACAGGGGGCGGCCTCCTACGAGCAGTACTTC. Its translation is CASSQGAASYEQYF. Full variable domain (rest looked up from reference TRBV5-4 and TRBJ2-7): ETGVTQSPTHLIKTRGQQVTLRCSSQSGHNTVSWYQQALGQGPQFIFQYYREEENGRGNFPPRFSGLQFPNYSSELNVNALELDDSALYLCASSQGAASYEQYFGPGTRLTVT.

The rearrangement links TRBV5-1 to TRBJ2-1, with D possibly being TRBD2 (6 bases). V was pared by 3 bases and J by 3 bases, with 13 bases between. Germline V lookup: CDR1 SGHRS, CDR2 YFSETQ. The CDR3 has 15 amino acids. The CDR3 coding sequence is TGCGCCAGCAGCTCCCTAGCGCGGGGCTACAATGAGCAGTTCTTC. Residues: CASSSLARGYNEQFF.

CDR3 in DNA: TGCGCCAGCAGCCGGACCGGGACAGAGAACTATGGCTACACCTTC. Protein: CASSRTGTENYGYTF. The rearrangement joins TRBV10-2 to TRBJ1-2, with TRBD1 identical over 7 bases. The germline gives CDR1 WSHSY, CDR2 SAAADI. V lost 6 bases and J lost 2; bases outside the gene matches: 9. The CDR3 sequence is 15 residues long.

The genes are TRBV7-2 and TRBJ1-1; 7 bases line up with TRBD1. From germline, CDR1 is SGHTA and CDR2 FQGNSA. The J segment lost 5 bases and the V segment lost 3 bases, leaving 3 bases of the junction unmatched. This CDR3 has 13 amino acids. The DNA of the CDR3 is TGTGCCAGCAGCTTCCCAGGGGGTACTGAAGCTTTCTTT. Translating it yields CASSFPGGTEAFF.

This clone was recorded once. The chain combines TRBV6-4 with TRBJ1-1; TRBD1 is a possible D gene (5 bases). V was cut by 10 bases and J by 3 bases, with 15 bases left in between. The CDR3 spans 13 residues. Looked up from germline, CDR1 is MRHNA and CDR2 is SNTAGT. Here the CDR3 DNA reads TGTGCCAACTCGCATTGGGACTACACTGAAGCTTTCTTT. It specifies CANSHWDYTEAFF.

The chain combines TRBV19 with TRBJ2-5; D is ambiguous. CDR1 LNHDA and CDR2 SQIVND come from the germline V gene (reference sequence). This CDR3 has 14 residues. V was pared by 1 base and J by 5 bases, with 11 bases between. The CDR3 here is CASSIGQVGETQYF. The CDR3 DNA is TGTGCCAGTAGTATAGGGCAGGTGGGGGAGACCCAGTACTTC.

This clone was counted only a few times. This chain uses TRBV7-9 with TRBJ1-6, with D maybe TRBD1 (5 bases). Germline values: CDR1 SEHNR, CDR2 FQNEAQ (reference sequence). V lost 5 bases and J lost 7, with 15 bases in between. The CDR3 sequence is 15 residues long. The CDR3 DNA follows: TGTGCCAGCAGCCCCGCCCCAGGGAAGAATTCACCCCTCCACTTT. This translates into CASSPAPGKNSPLHF.

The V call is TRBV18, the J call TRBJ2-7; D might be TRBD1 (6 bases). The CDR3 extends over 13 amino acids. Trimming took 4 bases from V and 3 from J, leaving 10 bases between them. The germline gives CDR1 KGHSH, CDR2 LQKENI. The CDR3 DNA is TGTGCCAGCTCACGTCAGGGGAACTACGAGCAGTACTTC. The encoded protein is CASSRQGNYEQYF.

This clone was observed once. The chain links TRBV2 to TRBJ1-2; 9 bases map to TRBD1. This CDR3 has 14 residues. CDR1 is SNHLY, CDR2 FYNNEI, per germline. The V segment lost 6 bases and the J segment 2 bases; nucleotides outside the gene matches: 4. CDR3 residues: CASRRDRDNYGYTF. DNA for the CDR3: TGTGCCAGCAGGCGGGACAGGGACAACTATGGCTACACCTTC.

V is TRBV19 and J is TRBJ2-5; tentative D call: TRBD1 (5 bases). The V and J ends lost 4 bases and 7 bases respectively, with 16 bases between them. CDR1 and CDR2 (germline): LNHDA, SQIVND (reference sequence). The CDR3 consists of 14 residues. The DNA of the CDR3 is TGTGCCAGTAGTAGCAGGGATGGTATAGGGACCCAGTACTTC. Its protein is CASSSRDGIGTQYF.

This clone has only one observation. The CDR3 is CASSLYQAGGSTEAFF. The CDR3 DNA reads as TGTGCCAGCAGCTTATACCAGGCCGGGGGAAGCACTGAAGCTTTCTTT. The genes are TRBV7-9 and TRBJ1-1; tentatively, D is TRBD1 (5 bases). There are 16 residues in the CDR3. Germline V gene lookup returns CDR1 SEHNR and CDR2 FQNEAQ (reference sequence). With 2 bases removed from V and 4 bases from J, the gap between germline ends came to 17 bases.

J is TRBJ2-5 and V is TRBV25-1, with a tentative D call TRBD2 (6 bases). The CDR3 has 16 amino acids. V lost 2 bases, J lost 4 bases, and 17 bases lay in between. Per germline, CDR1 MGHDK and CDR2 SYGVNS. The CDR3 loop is CASSELGASVGETQYF. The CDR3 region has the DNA TGTGCCAGCAGTGAACTTGGGGCTAGCGTGGGAGAGACCCAGTACTTC. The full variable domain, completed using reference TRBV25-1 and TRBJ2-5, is EADIYQTPRYLVIGTGKKITLECSQTMGHDKMYWYQQDPGMELHLIHYSYGVNSTEKGDLSSESTVSRIRTEHFPLTLESARPSHTSQYLCASSELGASVGETQYFGPGTRLLVL.

The CDR3 region has the DNA TGCGCCAGCAGCCAAGGAGGTGAGGGGGATACGCAGTATTTT. Residues: CASSQGGEGDTQYF. This chain uses TRBV4-3 with TRBJ2-3; the D gene could be TRBD1 or TRBD2 (5 bases each). The CDR3 has 14 amino acids. Germline lookup yields CDR1 LGHNA and CDR2 YSLEER. The germline V and J ends were trimmed by 1 base and 6 bases, with 11 bases remaining between them.

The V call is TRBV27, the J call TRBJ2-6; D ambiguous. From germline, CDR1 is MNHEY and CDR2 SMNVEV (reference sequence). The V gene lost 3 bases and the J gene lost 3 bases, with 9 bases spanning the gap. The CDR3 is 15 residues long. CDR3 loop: CASSLWGSGANVLTF. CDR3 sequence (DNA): TGTGCCAGCAGTTTGTGGGGTAGTGGGGCCAACGTCCTGACTTTC.

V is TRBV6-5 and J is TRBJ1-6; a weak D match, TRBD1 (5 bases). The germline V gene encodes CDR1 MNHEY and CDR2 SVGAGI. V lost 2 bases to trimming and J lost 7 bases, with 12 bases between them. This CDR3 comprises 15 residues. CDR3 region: CASSYAGRANSPLHF. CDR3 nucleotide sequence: TGTGCCAGCAGTTACGCAGGCAGGGCGAATTCACCCCTCCACTTT.

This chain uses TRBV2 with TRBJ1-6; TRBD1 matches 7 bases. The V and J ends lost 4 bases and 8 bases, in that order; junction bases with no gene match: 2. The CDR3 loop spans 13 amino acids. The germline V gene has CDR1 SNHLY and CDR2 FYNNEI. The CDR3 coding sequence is TGTGCCAGCAGTGCCAGGGGGGATTCACCCCTCCACTTT. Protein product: CASSARGDSPLHF. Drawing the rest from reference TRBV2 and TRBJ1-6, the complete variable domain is EPEVTQTPSHQVTQMGQEVILRCVPISNHLYFYWYRQILGQKVEFLVSFYNNEISEKSEIFDDQFSVERPDGSNFTLKIRSTKLEDSAMYFCASSARGDSPLHFGNGTRLTVT.

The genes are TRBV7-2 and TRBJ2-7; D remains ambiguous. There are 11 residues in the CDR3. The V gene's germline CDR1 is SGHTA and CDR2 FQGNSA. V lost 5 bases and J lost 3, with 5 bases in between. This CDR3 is CASSPNYEQYF. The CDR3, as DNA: TGTGCCAGCAGCCCGAACTACGAGCAGTACTTC.

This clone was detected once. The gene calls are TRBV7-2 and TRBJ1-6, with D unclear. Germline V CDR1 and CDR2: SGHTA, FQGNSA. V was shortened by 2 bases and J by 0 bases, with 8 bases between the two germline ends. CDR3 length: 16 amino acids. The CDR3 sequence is CASSLTPSSYNSPLHF. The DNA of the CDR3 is TGTGCCAGCAGCTTAACACCCAGCTCCTATAATTCACCCCTCCACTTT.

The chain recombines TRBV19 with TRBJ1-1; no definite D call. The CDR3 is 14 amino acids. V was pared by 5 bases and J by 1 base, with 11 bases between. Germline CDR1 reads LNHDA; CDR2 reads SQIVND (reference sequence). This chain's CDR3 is CASSPLPGNTEAFF. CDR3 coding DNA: TGTGCCAGTAGTCCCCTCCCGGGGAACACTGAAGCTTTCTTT. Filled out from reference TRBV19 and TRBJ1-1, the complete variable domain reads DGGITQSPKYLFRKEGQNVTLSCEQNLNHDAMYWYRQDPGQGLRLIYYSQIVNDFQKGDIAEGYSVSREKKESFPLTVTSAQKNPTAFYLCASSPLPGNTEAFFGQGTRLTVV.

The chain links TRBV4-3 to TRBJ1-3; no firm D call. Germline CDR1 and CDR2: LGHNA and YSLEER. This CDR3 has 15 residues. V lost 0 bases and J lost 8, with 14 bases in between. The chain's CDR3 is CASSQDHSWLYTIYF. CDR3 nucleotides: TGCGCCAGCAGCCAAGACCATAGTTGGTTGTACACCATATATTTT.

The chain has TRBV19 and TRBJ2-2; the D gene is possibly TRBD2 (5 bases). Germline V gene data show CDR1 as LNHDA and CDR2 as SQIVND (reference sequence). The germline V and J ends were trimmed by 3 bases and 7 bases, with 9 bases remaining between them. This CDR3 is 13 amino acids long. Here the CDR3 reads CASSMRENGELFF. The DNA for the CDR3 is TGTGCCAGTAGTATGAGGGAAAACGGGGAGCTGTTTTTT.